What follows is one T cell receptor (beta chain) and its context. Antigen unknown. These data originate in a study of cytomegalovirus exposure and HLA in healthy donors. Findings of the study overall: CMV antigen specificity was confirmed in vitro for three CMV-associated chains.

Primers for the PCR totalled 60 Vbeta and 13 Jbeta. Libraries were prepared by immunoSEQ multiplex PCR; TCRdb keeps only in-frame clonotypes and omits some of them. The data show roughly 100,000 clones, roughly 71% seen once. The sequenced sample consisted of PBMCs. The clonotype was recovered from a male donor in good health and CMV-seropositive.

The CDR3 DNA is TGCGCCAGCAGCCAAGCAATGACAACCCCCTACGAGCAGTACTTC. Residues: CASSQAMTTPYEQYF. The chain uses TRBV4-1 and TRBJ2-7; D gene uncertain. CDR1 and CDR2 (germline): MGHRA, YSYEKL. The CDR3 spans 15 residues. V was shortened by 1 base and J by 2 bases, with 12 bases between the two germline ends.